This T cell receptor (beta chain) was identified during a study of CD8 T cells in ankylosing spondylitis. The germline V and J ends were trimmed by 3 bases and 4 bases, with 10 bases remaining between them. Germline V gene lookup returns CDR1 SGHVS and CDR2 FNYEAQ. The CDR3 covers 13 residues. MiXCR, applied by TCRdb to the 5' RACE reads, yields one record per CDR3 protein. The sample gives fewer than 50,000 distinct CDR3 sequences, 8% to 13% of which show up once; about 1.4% is in the top ten. Ten or more counts support this clonotype. Antigen: not known. Overall study results and limits: Relatively rare in peripheral blood, disease-linked clones were also CD8+.

The sequencing input was blood, either unsorted or a sorted T cell fraction (not recorded which). The sequence was obtained from a male donor with ankylosing spondylitis or in good health (not recorded which). The chain employs TRBV7-6 and TRBJ2-7; D possibly matches TRBD1 or TRBD2 (5 bases each). CDR3 in DNA: TGTGCCAGCAGCTTTGGGGACGGTTACGAGCAGTACTTC. Amino acid sequence: CASSFGDGYEQYF.